A single sample gave rise to the 14 T cell receptor beta chains below, sequenced in a study of early stage breast cancer tumors. Data came from immunoSEQ multiplex PCR; TCRdb stores just in-frame clones and leaves some out. The data hold almost 55,000 clones, with approximately 90% observed a single time. The sample comprised blood. The receptor set was obtained from a person between 65 and 79 years old with breast cancer.

This clone appeared a few times. The V call is TRBV10-1, the J call TRBJ1-1, with D unresolved. CDR3 length equals 12 residues. The V gene's germline CDR1 is WNHNN and CDR2 SYGVQD (reference sequence). V was clipped by 2 bases and J by 9 bases, with 10 bases between them. CDR3 coding DNA: TGCGCCAGCAGTGAGGGGCTCGGGAAAGCTTTCTTT. Translating it yields CASSEGLGKAFF.

This clone came up a few times. The chain couples TRBV6-5 to TRBJ2-1; TRBD1 matches at 11 bases. The CDR3 covers 15 residues. Per germline, CDR1 MNHEY and CDR2 SVGAGI. V shed 6 bases and J 6 bases; nucleotides not matched to a gene: 7. This CDR3 is CASSLDRGLGNEQFF. As DNA, the CDR3 is TGTGCCAGCAGCTTGGACAGGGGGCTGGGCAATGAGCAGTTCTTC.

The chain is built from TRBV7-2 and TRBJ1-1; a weak D match, TRBD1 (5 bases). V gave up 5 bases and J gave up 4 bases, with 14 bases separating them. Germline V lookup: CDR1 SGHTA, CDR2 FQGNSA. This CDR3 has 14 residues. The CDR3 loop is CASSPAGLGTEAFF. The CDR3 DNA is TGTGCCAGCAGCCCAGCGGGGCTGGGCACTGAAGCTTTCTTT.

Comment on this clone: A junction boundary mismatches the germline segment, possibly from a read error. CDR3 nucleotides: TGTGCTAGCAGCTCAACACACACCGGGGAGCTGTTTTTT. Protein product: CASSSTHTGELFF. The chain has TRBV7-7 and TRBJ2-2, with unresolved D. Germline V gene data show CDR1 as SSHAT and CDR2 as FNYEAQ (reference sequence). This CDR3 is 13 amino acids long. The variable domain in full, with the rest retrieved from reference TRBV7-7 and TRBJ2-2, is GAGVSQSPRYKVTKRGQDVTLRCDPISSHATLYWYQQALGQGPEFLTYFNYEAQPDKSGLPSDRFSAERPEGSISTLTIQRTEQRDSAMYRCASSSTHTGELFFGEGSRLTVL.

V and J are TRBV4-1 and TRBJ2-5, with TRBD1 matching 7 bases. Losses at the gene ends were 4 bases for V and 0 bases for J; bases not matched to a gene: 2. This CDR3 comprises 14 residues. CDR1 is MGHRA, CDR2 YSYEKL, per germline. CDR3 DNA sequence: TGCGCCAGCAGCCCAGGGGGAAACCAAGAGACCCAGTACTTC. This gives the protein CASSPGGNQETQYF.

The sample holds one count of this clone. The gene calls are TRBV7-7 and TRBJ2-2, with D maybe TRBD1 (7 bases). Germline CDR1 reads SSHAT; CDR2 reads FNYEAQ (reference sequence). Between the trimmed V and J ends, which lost 5 bases and 6 bases, there was a span of 16 bases. CDR3 length: 15 residues. CDR3 in DNA: TGTGCCAGCAGCCCGGGACAGTTAGCGGCCGGGGAGCTGTTTTTT. Its protein product is CASSPGQLAAGELFF.

V is TRBV7-9 and J is TRBJ2-4, with TRBD1 matching 10 bases. The J segment lost 5 bases and the V segment lost 8 bases, leaving 6 bases of the junction unmatched. This CDR3 has 14 amino acids. CDR1 SEHNR and CDR2 FQNEAQ come from the germline V gene (reference sequence). The CDR3: CASSWTGGENIQYF. The CDR3 nucleotides read TGTGCCAGCTCCTGGACAGGGGGGGAAAACATTCAGTACTTC.

V gene TRBV4-2 combines with J gene TRBJ2-3; D might be TRBD1 (6 bases). The germline V gene has CDR1 LGHNA and CDR2 YNFKEQ. CDR3 length: 14 residues. V dropped 6 bases and J dropped 0 bases, with 10 bases sitting between them. In DNA form, the CDR3 reads TGTGCCAGCAGGGGGGCTTTCAGCACAGATACGCAGTATTTT. Residues: CASRGAFSTDTQYF.

The chain is built from TRBV5-1 and TRBJ2-7, with D maybe TRBD2 (5 bases). Trimming stripped 2 bases from V and 1 base from J, with 13 bases between. Germline assignment: CDR1 SGHRS and CDR2 YFSETQ. The CDR3 is made up of 15 amino acids. CDR3 residues: CASSLESRVSYEQYF. In nucleotides, the CDR3 is TGCGCCAGCAGCTTAGAATCGAGGGTTTCCTACGAGCAGTACTTC.

CDR3 nucleotide sequence: TGTGCCAGCAGCTCCGACAGGGGGAGGTGGCCCCAGCATTTT. The encoded protein is CASSSDRGRWPQHF. V usage is TRBV7-2 and J usage is TRBJ1-5, with 9 bases matching TRBD1. The V segment lost 4 bases and the J segment 9 bases; nucleotides outside the gene matches: 7. The CDR3 sequence is 14 residues long. Germline loops: CDR1 SGHTA, CDR2 FQGNSA.

The V call is TRBV11-2, the J call TRBJ2-5, with TRBD2 as a possible D gene (7 bases). This CDR3 comprises 13 residues. The V and J ends lost 7 bases and 4 bases respectively, with 13 bases between them. CDR1 and CDR2 (germline): SGHAT, FQNNGV. The CDR3 DNA follows: TGTGCCAGCAATGGGGGAGGGGGAGAGACCCAGTACTTC. It translates to CASNGGGGETQYF.

The rearrangement uses TRBV4-2 and TRBJ2-7; D is possibly TRBD1 (5 bases). Trimming took off 1 base at V and 2 bases at J, with 9 bases between the two ends. This CDR3 region has 14 residues. Germline CDR1 is LGHNA and CDR2 is YNFKEQ. As DNA, the CDR3 is TGTGCCAGCAGCCAAGGAGGACAAACCTACGAGCAGTACTTC. Translated: CASSQGGQTYEQYF.

The chain links TRBV4-1 to TRBJ1-4, with 7 bases aligning to TRBD1. The germline CDR1 and CDR2 sequences are MGHRA and YSYEKL. The CDR3 extends over 15 amino acids. The V and J ends lost 0 bases and 8 bases, in that order; junction bases with no gene match: 6. CDR3 in amino acids: CASSQDTGTDEKLFF. CDR3 DNA sequence: TGCGCCAGCAGCCAAGACACCGGGACAGACGAAAAACTGTTTTTT.

The chain carries TRBV29-1 and TRBJ1-1; D is unclear. The CDR3 is 12 residues long. V was trimmed by 7 bases and J by 3 bases, leaving 12 bases between them. CDR1 and CDR2 from the germline V gene are SQVTM and ANQGSEA. CDR3 amino acids: CSANELDTEAFF. The CDR3 DNA reads TGCAGCGCTAACGAGTTGGACACTGAAGCTTTCTTT. Full variable domain (outside the CDR3, taken from reference TRBV29-1 and TRBJ1-1): SAVISQKPSRDICQRGTSLTIQCQVDSQVTMMFWYRQQPGQSLTLIATANQGSEATYESGFVIDKFPISRPNLTFSTLTVSNMSPEDSSIYLCSANELDTEAFFGQGTRLTVV.